A single sample is the source of the 21 T cell receptor beta chains below, sequenced in a study of blood T cell repertoires in COVID-19. This table comes from immunoSEQ multiplex PCR, and its TCRdb copy is limited to in-frame clones, with some not included. The data contain 40,000 to 50,000 clones, about nine tenths of them singletons. Sequenced sample: peripheral blood. The source of these receptors is a man in his 70s with acute or convalescent COVID-19.

This chain uses TRBV5-1 with TRBJ2-7; possibly TRBD1 for D (6 bases). V was pared by 0 bases and J by 3 bases, with 16 bases between. Germline CDR1 and CDR2: SGHRS and YFSETQ. This CDR3 contains 16 residues. This CDR3 is CASSLASGALRYEQYF. The CDR3 nucleotides read TGCGCCAGCAGCTTGGCGTCAGGGGCTTTGCGCTACGAGCAGTACTTC.

The chain combines TRBV18 with TRBJ1-5; a possible D gene is TRBD1 (6 bases). CDR3 length: 14 amino acids. The V end lost 5 bases, the J end lost 2 bases, and 10 bases lay between the germline ends. Germline V CDR1 and CDR2: KGHSH, LQKENI. Here the CDR3 reads CASSSGQGNQPQHF. The CDR3 DNA is TGTGCCAGCTCATCGGGACAAGGCAATCAGCCCCAGCATTTT.

The V and J genes are TRBV6-1 and TRBJ1-6; TRBD1 aligns across 7 bases. V lost 2 bases and J lost 2; bases outside the gene matches: 6. The CDR3 contains 17 residues. Germline V lookup: CDR1 MNHNS, CDR2 SASEGT. The CDR3 sequence: CASSESRTGPYNSPLHF. DNA for the CDR3: TGTGCCAGCAGTGAATCCCGGACAGGACCCTATAATTCACCCCTCCACTTT.

J is TRBJ2-7 and V is TRBV19; D is uncertain. This CDR3 region has 13 residues. Trimming pared 6 bases from V and 5 bases from J, leaving 14 bases between. Germline lookup yields CDR1 LNHDA and CDR2 SQIVND (reference sequence). CDR3 coding DNA: TGTGCCAGTAGCGCCGCTTACTTCCACGAGCAGTACTTC. Amino acids: CASSAAYFHEQYF.

This rearrangement joins TRBV6-5 to TRBJ1-3; 9 bases are a match to TRBD1. V shed 2 bases, J shed 1 base, and the junction held 0 bases outside the gene matches. The CDR3 has 15 residues. In germline, CDR1 is MNHEY, CDR2 SVGAGI. The CDR3 loop is CASSYGTGSGNTIYF. In DNA, the CDR3 is TGTGCCAGCAGTTACGGGACAGGGTCTGGAAACACCATATATTTT.

The V and J genes are TRBV6-5 and TRBJ2-7; a weak D match, TRBD1 (6 bases). The V end was cut by 7 bases, the J end by 1 base, with 11 bases between. Germline V lookup: CDR1 MNHEY, CDR2 SVGAGI. This CDR3 contains 13 residues. The CDR3: CASILGQSYEQYF. CDR3 nucleotides: TGTGCCAGCATACTCGGACAGTCCTACGAGCAGTACTTC.

The rearrangement uses TRBV5-1 and TRBJ1-1, with 8 bases that match TRBD1. Germline CDR1 is SGHRS and CDR2 is YFSETQ. The CDR3 is 15 amino acids. V lost 3 bases, J lost 0 bases, and 4 bases stayed unmatched. The CDR3 here is CASSYGQGLNTEAFF. CDR3 coding DNA: TGCGCCAGCAGCTATGGACAGGGATTGAACACTGAAGCTTTCTTT.

This rearrangement joins TRBV7-6 to TRBJ2-2; 10 nucleotides line up with TRBD2. Germline V CDR1 and CDR2: SGHVS, FNYEAQ. Trimming cost V 4 bases and J 7 bases; bases outside gene matches: 6. The CDR3 extends over 15 amino acids. This CDR3 reads CASSSPAGGVGELFF. The CDR3 DNA is TGTGCCAGCAGCTCACCAGCGGGGGGGGTCGGGGAGCTGTTTTTT.

This rearrangement joins TRBV2 to TRBJ1-5, with TRBD1 matching over 9 bases. Trimming took 8 bases from V and 5 from J; bases not matched to a gene: 4. The CDR3 length is 13 residues. Germline V lookup: CDR1 SNHLY, CDR2 FYNNEI. DNA for the CDR3: TGTGCCAGCGACGGACAGGGGTATCAGCCCCAGCATTTT. It codes for CASDGQGYQPQHF.

The chain couples TRBV2 to TRBJ2-7, with 7 bases fitting TRBD1. J was trimmed by 3 bases and V by 7 bases; bases with no gene match: 6. The CDR3 is made up of 13 amino acids. Per the germline V gene, CDR1 is SNHLY and CDR2 is FYNNEI. CDR3 protein: CASKEDRIYEQYF. The CDR3 DNA follows: TGTGCCAGCAAAGAGGACAGGATCTACGAGCAGTACTTC.

The chain links TRBV19 to TRBJ2-3, with 7 bases identical to TRBD2. From germline, CDR1 is LNHDA and CDR2 SQIVND (reference sequence). Trimming cost V 9 bases and J 1 base; bases outside gene matches: 13. CDR3 length: 16 amino acids. The CDR3 region has the DNA TGTGCCAGCTCGAACAAAGAGGGACTACGCACAGATACGCAGTATTTT. Its protein product is CASSNKEGLRTDTQYF.

The V call is TRBV24-1, the J call TRBJ1-3, with 7 bases aligning to TRBD1. Germline V lookup: CDR1 KGHDR, CDR2 SFDVKD. The CDR3 contains 16 residues. The V and J ends lost 4 bases and 1 base, in that order; junction bases with no gene match: 6. Here the CDR3 reads CATSDGRGQSGNTIYF. CDR3 DNA: TGTGCCACCAGTGACGGCCGGGGACAGTCTGGAAACACCATATATTTT.

The chain employs TRBV10-3 and TRBJ1-3; D ambiguous. Between the trimmed V and J ends, which lost 2 bases and 2 bases, there was a span of 4 bases. CDR3 length: 13 residues. Germline V gives CDR1 ENHRY, CDR2 SYGVKD. The CDR3 DNA reads TGTGCCATCAGTGAGGGGCCTGGAAACACCATATATTTT. Residues: CAISEGPGNTIYF.

This rearrangement joins TRBV19 to TRBJ1-1, with D tentatively TRBD1 (5 bases). V dropped 5 bases and J dropped 7 bases, with 11 bases sitting between them. Germline V gives CDR1 LNHDA, CDR2 SQIVND (reference sequence). The CDR3 is made up of 12 amino acids. The CDR3 DNA reads TGTGCCAGTAGTGTCGGGACTTTTGAAGCTTTCTTT. This codes for CASSVGTFEAFF.

The rearrangement links TRBV9 to TRBJ1-3; 9 bases line up with TRBD1. Germline-derived CDR1 and CDR2 are SGDLS and YYNGEE. The V and J ends lost 4 bases and 1 base, in that order; junction bases with no gene match: 9. CDR3 length: 17 residues. The DNA for the CDR3 is TGTGCCAGCAGCTCCAGGACAGGGGCCTTTTCTGGAAACACCATATATTTT. This gives the protein CASSSRTGAFSGNTIYF.

The V gene is TRBV12-5, the J gene TRBJ1-5; D may be TRBD1 (5 bases). The CDR3 totals 14 residues. Between the trimmed V and J ends, which lost 2 bases and 6 bases, there was a span of 11 bases. Per germline, CDR1 LGHNT and CDR2 FRNRAP. DNA for the CDR3: TGTGCTAGTGGTTTGTCAGGGCACGGTCAGCCCCAGCATTTT. Translating gives CASGLSGHGQPQHF.

The chain couples TRBV13 to TRBJ1-1; D is possibly TRBD1 (5 bases). CDR3 size: 13 residues. V lost 5 bases and J lost 4, with 11 bases in between. CDR1 and CDR2 (germline): PRHDT, FYEKMQ (reference sequence). The CDR3 protein is CASSPRRGTEAFF. CDR3 bases: TGTGCCAGCAGCCCTCGTAGGGGCACTGAAGCTTTCTTT.

This chain connects TRBV6-2 or TRBV6-3 to TRBJ2-7; a possible D gene is TRBD2 (5 bases). Germline V gives CDR1 MNHEY, CDR2 SVGEGT. The CDR3 sequence is 12 residues long. V lost 2 bases, J lost 11 bases, and 13 bases lay in between. This CDR3 is CASSYPGNVEYF. The DNA for the CDR3 is TGTGCCAGCAGTTACCCCGGGAATGTGGAGTACTTC.

The table lists this clone with a count of one. This rearrangement joins TRBV19 to TRBJ1-2, with D possibly matching TRBD1 (5 bases). CDR3 length: 14 amino acids. Germline CDR1 reads LNHDA; CDR2 reads SQIVND (reference sequence). The ends were cut back, 4 bases at V and 2 bases at J, with 11 bases in the middle. As DNA, the CDR3 is TGTGCCAGTAGTACCCAGGGAGGGAACTATGGCTACACCTTC. Translating gives CASSTQGGNYGYTF.

The V gene is TRBV14, the J gene TRBJ1-1, with D unresolved. This CDR3 has 12 amino acids. Germline V lookup: CDR1 SGHDN, CDR2 FVKESK. With 3 bases removed from V and 9 bases from J, the gap between germline ends came to 11 bases. In DNA, the CDR3 is TGTGCCAGCAGCCACGGAGTCAGTAAAGCTTTCTTT. Translating gives CASSHGVSKAFF.

The V gene is TRBV19, the J gene TRBJ2-5; 12 nucleotides align to TRBD2. Germline V CDR1 and CDR2: LNHDA, SQIVND (reference sequence). The CDR3 has 15 amino acids. V dropped 5 bases and J dropped 4; count of bases not matched to a gene: 5. The CDR3 DNA is TGTGCCAGTAGTCGGGCTAGCGGGGGGGCAGAGACCCAGTACTTC. It yields the protein CASSRASGGAETQYF. The complete variable domain, with remaining parts taken from reference TRBV19 and TRBJ2-5, reads DGGITQSPKYLFRKEGQNVTLSCEQNLNHDAMYWYRQDPGQGLRLIYYSQIVNDFQKGDIAEGYSVSREKKESFPLTVTSAQKNPTAFYLCASSRASGGAETQYFGPGTRLLVL.